The 8 T cell receptor beta chains below all came from one sample that was sequenced in a study of T cells after posttransplantation cyclophosphamide (dated by TCRdb to 2016 to 2017). Receptor amplification or capture employed the immunoSEQ multiplex PCR assay. Entries here come from immuneACCESS through TCRdb and include only in-frame sequences with V and J called. Some clones fail to appear in such tables; in the studies checked, an unresolved V gene covers under half of the shortfall, and the cause of the remainder is unknown. The sample profile shows approximately 47,000 clones; roughly 92% of them were found once. Together, the top ten hold around 3% of the sample. Input material: PBMCs. Every receptor here comes from a woman aged 50 to 60 in good health and a related stem cell transplant donor.

This chain uses TRBV28 with TRBJ1-6; a possible D gene is TRBD1 (6 bases). From germline, CDR1 is MDHEN and CDR2 SYDVKM. The length of the CDR3 is 13 residues. Trimming took off 6 bases at V and 11 bases at J, with 14 bases between the two ends. CDR3 sequence (DNA): TGTGCCAGCAGAGGGGGGGATGGGCCACCCCTCCACTTT. It yields the protein CASRGGDGPPLHF. Together with reference TRBV28 and TRBJ1-6, the CDR3 gives the full variable domain: DVKVTQSSRYLVKRTGEKVFLECVQDMDHENMFWYRQDPGLGLRLIYFSYDVKMKEKGDIPEGYSVSREKKERFSLILESASTNQTSMYLCASRGGDGPPLHFGNGTRLTVT.

The J gene is TRBJ2-7, the V gene TRBV5-8; TRBD2 is a possible D gene (6 bases). The CDR3 length is 14 residues. Per the germline V gene, CDR1 is SGHTS and CDR2 is YDEGEE. Trimming stripped 5 bases from V and 1 base from J, with 13 bases between. This CDR3 is CASRGRRGSYEQYF. The CDR3 nucleotides read TGTGCCAGCAGAGGACGGAGGGGATCCTACGAGCAGTACTTC.

This chain connects TRBV11-3 to TRBJ2-2; 9 bases match TRBD2. CDR3 length: 16 residues. V shed 1 base and J 3 bases; nucleotides not matched to a gene: 3. Germline loops: CDR1 SGHNT, CDR2 YENEEA. The CDR3 region is CASSLGSGGYTGELFF. For the CDR3, the DNA is TGTGCCAGCAGCTTAGGGAGCGGGGGGTACACCGGGGAGCTGTTTTTT.

This clone was seen just once. V usage is TRBV6-1 and J usage is TRBJ1-5; the match to TRBD1 covers 8 bases. V shed 3 bases, J shed 8 bases, and the junction held 6 bases outside the gene matches. Germline CDR1 is MNHNS and CDR2 is SASEGT. The CDR3 sequence is 14 residues long. CDR3 nucleotides: TGTGCCAGCAGTGAGAACAGGGGGACAGAGCCCCAGCATTTT. It codes for CASSENRGTEPQHF.

A single count supports this clone. The V call is TRBV6-1, the J call TRBJ1-2, with D hard to call. The germline CDR1 and CDR2 sequences are MNHNS and SASEGT. The CDR3 has 17 residues. Trimming pared 1 base from V and 1 base from J, leaving 16 bases between. The CDR3 nucleotides read TGTGCCAGCAGTGAAGAGAATTGGCGGGGAAGTAACTATGGCTACACCTTC. It codes for CASSEENWRGSNYGYTF.

This CDR3 is CASAPRTGFGEQYF. The CDR3 DNA reads as TGTGCCAGCGCCCCCAGGACAGGCTTCGGGGAGCAGTACTTC. V usage is TRBV5-4 and J usage is TRBJ2-7; 7 nucleotides line up with TRBD1. From germline, CDR1 is SGHNT and CDR2 YYREEE (reference sequence). The CDR3 totals 14 residues. The V segment lost 7 bases and the J segment 7 bases; nucleotides outside the gene matches: 14.

CDR3 nucleotides: TGTGCCAGCAGTCCTCCTAGCGGGGGGGCGATCTTTGGCACAGATACGCAGTATTTT. Its translation: CASSPPSGGAIFGTDTQYF. V and J are TRBV27 and TRBJ2-3, with TRBD2 matching over 12 bases. V lost 5 bases to trimming and J lost 1 base; unmatched junction nucleotides: 13. Per the germline V gene, CDR1 is MNHEY and CDR2 is SMNVEV (reference sequence). This CDR3 is built from 19 residues.

This chain links TRBV11-3 with TRBJ2-3, with 8 bases fitting TRBD1. The CDR3 runs to 17 residues. V trimming: 1 base; J trimming: 2 bases; junction bases outside the gene matches: 8. CDR1 is SGHNT, CDR2 YENEEA, per germline. The CDR3 sequence: CASSLGVTTGVTDTQYF. CDR3 sequence (DNA): TGTGCCAGCAGCTTAGGGGTGACGACAGGGGTCACAGATACGCAGTATTTT.